This T cell receptor (beta chain) was profiled in a study of shared clonotypes between healthy human individuals. The assay was immunoSEQ multiplex PCR, and TCRdb's table has in-frame clones only and misses some. The sample contains 1,400,000 or so clones, 98% to 99% of which appear only once. Germline CDR1 reads SGHRS; CDR2 reads YFSETQ. The CDR3 has 14 amino acids. V lost 4 bases and J lost 2; bases outside the gene matches: 5. The sample was naive CD4+ T cells sorted from blood. Documented subset: CD45RA+ positively selected. This chain joins TRBV5-1 and TRBJ2-7; 8 nucleotides agree with TRBD2. The receptor was derived from a man aged 25 to 40 in good health. CDR3 DNA sequence: TGCGCCAGCAGCACCCCGGGGGGGGCCTACGAGCAGTACTTC. This sequence encodes CASSTPGGAYEQYF.